This T cell receptor beta chain is drawn from a study of T-cell memory formation after mild COVID-19. Study as a whole: TCR clusters mostly belonged to single donors.

TCRdb independently ran MiXCR on the 5' RACE reads; one entry per CDR3 protein. The data show 200,000 to 250,000 distinct CDR3 sequences, approximately 9% seen once. Whole-study results and caveats: Among CD4+ contracting clones, most were CM and EM, and CD8+ ones EMRA.

As regards this clonotype: Antigen unknown.

Germline V gene lookup returns CDR1 SGHRS and CDR2 YFSETQ. CDR3 length: 16 amino acids. Trimming pared 0 bases from V and 3 bases from J, leaving 16 bases between. This chain uses TRBV5-1 with TRBJ2-7; possible D gene TRBD2, 6 bases. Sequenced: PBMCs or a T cell subset sorted from them (not recorded which). The sequence was collected from a man aged 18 to 35 who had mild COVID-19 (a few samples of this study predate the infection). Cell type and time point are not known. In DNA, the CDR3 is TGCGCCAGCAGCTTGGAGCCGGGAGCGAGGGGCTACGAGCAGTACTTC. Translated: CASSLEPGARGYEQYF.